The rows below give T cell receptor beta chains drawn from one sample of a study of blood T cell repertoires in COVID-19. Sequencing was performed with immunoSEQ multiplex PCR; in TCRdb, only in-frame clones are kept and a portion is missing. The sample records 190,000 or so clones, about 89% being singletons. The sequencing sample was made of peripheral blood. The origin of the receptors is a man between 40 and 49 years old with active or convalescent COVID-19. Both conserved end residues are part of each CDR3. The D gene is left open where the match is weak. The size of a clone is reported for some rows only, either as once, few or many, or as a class for expanded clones.

TRBJ2-1,TRBV6-2/TRBV6-3,NA,14,NA,TGTGCCAGCAGTTATCCTTCCCTTCGGTCTGCGCAGTTCTTC,CASSYPSLRSAQFF
TRBJ1-6,TRBV28,TRBD1,15,once,TGTGCCAGCAGTTCTTGGACAGGGGAAGGTTCACCCCTCCACTTT,CASSSWTGEGSPLHF
TRBJ2-7,TRBV7-8,TRBD1,16,NA,TGTGCCAGCAGCTTAGTAGGAGGACAGGTCTCCTACGAGCAGTACTTC,CASSLVGGQVSYEQYF
TRBJ2-1,TRBV5-1,NA,14,NA,TGCGCCAGCAGCTTGGTGAGGGCTGACAATGAGCAGTTCTTC,CASSLVRADNEQFF
TRBJ2-7,TRBV6-1,NA,13,NA,TGTGCCAGCAGTGAAACGGTAGTCTACGAGCAGTACTTC,CASSETVVYEQYF
TRBJ2-1,TRBV9,NA,16,NA,TGTGCCAGCAGCTCAACTTGGGGGCCTTTTAACAATGAGCAGTTCTTC,CASSSTWGPFNNEQFF
TRBJ1-1,TRBV9,NA,13,NA,TGTGCCAGCAGCGTGACAGGTTCTAGTGAAGCTTTCTTT,CASSVTGSSEAFF
TRBJ2-7,TRBV19,TRBD2,14,NA,TGTGCCAGTAAGGGCGGGGGGTATGCTACGGAGCAGTACTTC,CASKGGGYATEQYF
TRBJ1-5,TRBV7-2,NA,16,once,TGTGCCAGCAGCTTGCAACAGGGAGGGGGCAATCAGCCCCAGCATTTT,CASSLQQGGGNQPQHF
TRBJ1-3,TRBV30,NA,13,NA,TGTGCCTGGAGTGTCAACTCTGGAAACACCATATATTTT,CAWSVNSGNTIYF
TRBJ1-1,TRBV6-6,NA,14,NA,TGTGCCAGCAGTTACCCCGGTAAGAACACTGAAGCTTTCTTT,CASSYPGKNTEAFF
TRBJ1-2,TRBV6-5,NA,15,NA,NA,CASSSSGQGWHGYTF
TRBJ1-2,TRBV4-3,NA,15,NA,TGCGCCAGCAGCCAAGATCGTAGCAGTAACTATGGCTACACCTTC,CASSQDRSSNYGYTF
TRBJ1-1,TRBV18,NA,14,NA,TGTGCCAGCTCACCCCCGACAGTTGGCACTGAAGCTTTCTTT,CASSPPTVGTEAFF
TRBJ2-1,TRBV6-5,NA,14,NA,TGTGCCAGCCAGGGGGGCGGCTCCTACAATGAGCAGTTCTTC,CASQGGGSYNEQFF
TRBJ2-5,TRBV13,NA,13,NA,TGTGCCAGCAGCTTACACAGGGTAGAGACCCAGTACTTC,CASSLHRVETQYF
TRBJ2-7,TRBV6-5,NA,13,NA,TGTGCCAGCAGTTACTTGGGCAGCTACGAGCAGTACTTC,CASSYLGSYEQYF
TRBJ1-5,TRBV3-1/TRBV3-2,NA,17,NA,TGTGCCAGCAGCCAAGGTGCGGCAGGAGGGTACAATCAGCCCCAGCATTTT,CASSQGAAGGYNQPQHF
TRBJ1-1,TRBV10-3,NA,14,NA,TGTGCCATCGAACGGGGGGTCGGGGACACTGAAGCTTTCTTT,CAIERGVGDTEAFF
TRBJ2-5,TRBV5-1,TRBD2,16,NA,TGCGCCAGCAGCTGGGGACTAGCGGGGGGACAAGAGACCCAGTACTTC,CASSWGLAGGQETQYF
TRBJ1-5,TRBV10-3,NA,14,NA,TGTGTCATCAGTCAGGGGATACGCAATCAGCCCCAGCATTTT,CVISQGIRNQPQHF
TRBJ1-5,TRBV6-5,TRBD1,15,NA,TGTGCCAGCAAGGGGCAAGGGGGCATTTATCAGCCCCAGCATTTT,CASKGQGGIYQPQHF
TRBJ2-3,TRBV15,TRBD2,14,NA,TGTGCCACCAGCCCCCGACCGGGGGGAGATACGCAGTATTTT,CATSPRPGGDTQYF
TRBJ1-5,TRBV6-1,TRBD1,17,NA,TGTGCCAGCAGTGCTAACCAACAGGGGATCAGCAATCAGCCCCAGCATTTT,CASSANQQGISNQPQHF
TRBJ2-3,TRBV28,NA,15,NA,TGTGCCAGCTTTTCCCCGCAGGGTATCGCAGATACGCAGTATTTT,CASFSPQGIADTQYF
TRBJ1-1,TRBV27,TRBD1,15,NA,TGTGCCAGCAGTCTCGGAACAGGGGGAGGCACTGAAGCTTTCTTT,CASSLGTGGGTEAFF
TRBJ2-4,TRBV5-1,NA,19,NA,TGCGCCAGCAGCTTGGGTCAAACGCCCAGGGATCAAGCCAAAAACATTCAGTACTTC,CASSLGQTPRDQAKNIQYF
TRBJ1-4,TRBV5-5,NA,14,once,TGTGCCAGCAGCTTCCGGGTCTCTATGGAAAAACTGTTTTTT,CASSFRVSMEKLFF
TRBJ1-5,TRBV28,NA,13,NA,TGTGCCAGCTTTTTAAGGGGAAATCAGCCCCAGCATTTT,CASFLRGNQPQHF
TRBJ2-5,TRBV6-6,NA,14,NA,TGTGCCAGCAGGGTTGGGCAGAACCAAGAGACCCAGTACTTC,CASRVGQNQETQYF
TRBJ1-5,TRBV12-3/TRBV12-4,NA,13,few,TGTGCCAGCAGTTTAGGCCAGGAGGGGCCCCAGCATTTT,CASSLGQEGPQHF
TRBJ1-6,TRBV28,TRBD1,17,NA,TGTGCCAGCAGTTTCCCCCAGACAGGGAAGGTCTCATCACCCCTCCACTTT,CASSFPQTGKVSSPLHF
TRBJ1-1,TRBV6-4,NA,12,NA,TGTGCCAGTCAATCACTGGACACTGAAGCTTTCTTT,CASQSLDTEAFF
TRBJ1-1,TRBV6-6,NA,14,NA,TGTGCCGTCCAACGGCGGGGGATGAACACTGAAGCTTTCTTT,CAVQRRGMNTEAFF
TRBJ1-5,TRBV6-5,TRBD1,16,NA,TGTGCCAGCAGTTTGGGGGACAGGACCTTCAATCAGCCCCAGCATTTT,CASSLGDRTFNQPQHF
TRBJ1-2,TRBV9,TRBD1,14,NA,TGTGCCAGCAGCGGACAGGGAGTAGGCTATGGCTACACCTTC,CASSGQGVGYGYTF
TRBJ1-1,TRBV30,NA,11,NA,TGTGCCTGGAGCAAGGGCGAGGGAGCTTTCTTT,CAWSKGEGAFF
TRBJ2-5,TRBV3-1/TRBV3-2,TRBD2,16,NA,TGTGCCAGCAGCCGAGCAACTAGCGGGAGATTAGAGACCCAGTACTTC,CASSRATSGRLETQYF
TRBJ2-7,TRBV18,TRBD1,15,NA,TGTGCCAGCTCACCGCTAGGACAGGGCCTGTACGAGCAGTACTTC,CASSPLGQGLYEQYF
TRBJ1-1,TRBV7-9,NA,15,NA,TGTGCCAGCAGCTTAGGGTCGACACTGAACACTGAAGCTTTCTTT,CASSLGSTLNTEAFF
TRBJ2-3,TRBV20-1,NA,15,NA,TGCAGTGCTAGTGAAGGCGGGGGCGCTGGGAATACGCAGTATTTT,CSASEGGGAGNTQYF
TRBJ1-2,TRBV7-3,NA,14,NA,TGTGCCAGCAGCTTAGGGGCAGGTTACTATGGCTACACCTTC,CASSLGAGYYGYTF
TRBJ2-2,TRBV6-2/TRBV6-3,NA,13,NA,TGTGCCAGCAGTTACGAGCAAACCGGGGAGCTGTTTTTT,CASSYEQTGELFF
TRBJ2-2,TRBV7-9,TRBD2,19,NA,TGTGCCAGCAGCTCAACCCTAAGACTAGCACGGTCCCAGGCTGGGGAGCTGTTTTTT,CASSSTLRLARSQAGELFF
TRBJ1-4,TRBV6-5,NA,15,NA,TGTGCCAGCAGTCTTAAGGGGCCTCAAAATGAAAAACTGTTTTTT,CASSLKGPQNEKLFF
TRBJ2-1,TRBV11-3,TRBD2,15,few,TGTGCCAGCAGCCCTAGCGGGGGGGCCTCCAATGAGCAGTTCTTC,CASSPSGGASNEQFF
TRBJ2-7,TRBV7-9,TRBD1,14,NA,TGTGCCAGCAGCTCAACAGGGGGCGCGTACGAGCAGTACTTC,CASSSTGGAYEQYF
TRBJ1-1,TRBV30,TRBD1,14,NA,TGTGCCTGGTCGACGGGACAGGGGGCCGGTGAAGCTTTCTTT,CAWSTGQGAGEAFF
TRBJ1-2,TRBV5-4,NA,15,once,TGTGCCAGCAGCCCGGAGGGCAGCCCCTTACGGGGCTACACCTTC,CASSPEGSPLRGYTF
TRBJ1-6,TRBV6-5,TRBD1,15,few,TGTGCCAGCAGTTACCAGGGGACAGAAAGGTCACCCCTCCACTTT,CASSYQGTERSPLHF
TRBJ2-7,TRBV10-3,TRBD1,13,NA,TGTGCCATTAGACGACAGGGGGCCTACGAGCAGTACTTC,CAIRRQGAYEQYF
TRBJ1-1,TRBV30,NA,13,once,TGTGCCGGCCAGCCCTCCCCGGGCACTGAAGCTTTCTTT,CAGQPSPGTEAFF
TRBJ2-7,TRBV7-7,NA,13,once,TGTGCTAGCAGCTTATCGCGGGGCCAAGAGCAGTACTTC,CASSLSRGQEQYF
TRBJ1-2,TRBV28,NA,15,NA,TGTGCCAGTATCTCGGGGTCCAACCTCTTCTATGGCTACACCTTC,CASISGSNLFYGYTF
TRBJ1-3,TRBV13,NA,16,NA,TGTGCCAGCAGCTTAGGTGGGGCTCTCTCTGGAAACACCATATATTTT,CASSLGGALSGNTIYF
TRBJ1-6,TRBV12-3/TRBV12-4,TRBD1,12,NA,TGTGCCAGCAGCCCAGGGGGATCACCCCTCCACTTT,CASSPGGSPLHF